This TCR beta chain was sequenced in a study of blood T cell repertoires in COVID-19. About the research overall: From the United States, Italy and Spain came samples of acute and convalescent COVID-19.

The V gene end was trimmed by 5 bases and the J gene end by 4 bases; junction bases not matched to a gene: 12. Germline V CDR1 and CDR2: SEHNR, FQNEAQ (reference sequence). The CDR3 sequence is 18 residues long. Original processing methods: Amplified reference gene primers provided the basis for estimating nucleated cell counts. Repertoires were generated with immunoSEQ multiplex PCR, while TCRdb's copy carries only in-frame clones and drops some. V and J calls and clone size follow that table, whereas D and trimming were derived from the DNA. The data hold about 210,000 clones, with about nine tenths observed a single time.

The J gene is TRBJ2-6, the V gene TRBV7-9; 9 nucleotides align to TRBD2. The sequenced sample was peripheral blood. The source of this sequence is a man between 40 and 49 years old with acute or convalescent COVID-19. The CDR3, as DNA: TGTGCCAGCAGCACCGGGACTAGCCCAGTAAGAGGGGCCAACGTCCTGACTTTC. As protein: CASSTGTSPVRGANVLTF.